These T cell receptor beta chains were read from a single sample in a study of PD-L1 blockade in urothelial cancer. Some clones are missing from TCRdb's copy, which holds only in-frame ones; the method was immunoSEQ multiplex PCR. Among 80,000 to 90,000 clones listed, approximately 81% were seen once. The source was PBMCs, collected around atezolizumab (anti-PD-L1) treatment. The receptors were sampled from a man aged 55 to 70 with urothelial cancer. Each CDR3 is given with its conserved first and last residue. The order of the fields is V gene, J gene, clone size, D gene, CDR3 DNA, CDR3 protein. D genes are given only for firm matches. Part of the rows lack a size; the others show once, few, many or a class for expanded clones.

>TRBV7-2|TRBJ2-3|.|TRBD2
TGTGCCAGCAGCTTAGTAAGGAGTAGCGGGAGGGCCGTAGATACGCAGTATTTT
CASSLVRSSGRAVDTQYF
>TRBV7-2|TRBJ2-7|.|.
TGTGCCAGCAGCTTAGGGGTGAGGGCCAGGAGCTCCTACGAGCAGTACTTC
CASSLGVRARSSYEQYF
>TRBV5-4|TRBJ2-7|.|.
TGTGCCAGCAGCCGACTCCAGGGGAGCTCCTACGAGCAGTACTTC
CASSRLQGSSYEQYF
>TRBV9|TRBJ2-1|.|TRBD2
TGTGCCAGCAGCGTAACGCGGGAGTCCGGTGAGCAGTTCTTC
CASSVTRESGEQFF
>TRBV11-1|TRBJ2-7|once|.
TGTGCCAGCAGACTAAGTTCCTCCTACGAGCAGTACTTC
CASRLSSSYEQYF
>TRBV29-1|TRBJ2-1|.|TRBD2
TGCAGCGTCCACCTGTGGACTAGCGGGAGTAGGAATGAGCAGTTCTTC
CSVHLWTSGSRNEQFF
>TRBV5-1|TRBJ2-3|.|.
TGCGCCAGCAGCTTGATAGAGGTCACAGATACGCAGTATTTT
CASSLIEVTDTQYF
>TRBV7-9|TRBJ2-3|once|TRBD1
TGTGCCAGCAGCTCAGGACAGGGGACCTCAGATACGCAGTATTTT
CASSSGQGTSDTQYF
>TRBV5-6|TRBJ2-7|.|.
TGTGCCAGCAGCTTGGGACTAGGAGCGGCCGAGCAGTACTTC
CASSLGLGAAEQYF
>TRBV7-6|TRBJ2-1|few|.
TGTGCCAGCAGCTTAGGGGCTGCGGGGATCAATGAGCAGTTCTTC
CASSLGAAGINEQFF
>TRBV27|TRBJ1-1|.|.
TGTGCCAGCAGTTTGGACAGGAACACTGAAGCTTTCTTT
CASSLDRNTEAFF
>TRBV7-9|TRBJ1-1|few|.
TGTGCCAGCAGCCCACCTCAGGTAAACACTGAAGCTTTCTTT
CASSPPQVNTEAFF
>TRBV4-2|TRBJ1-4|.|TRBD1
TGTGCCAGCAGCCTGGGACAGGGGAATGAAAAACTGTTTTTT
CASSLGQGNEKLFF
>TRBV11-2|TRBJ1-1|.|.
TGTGCCAGCAGCGAACTCGGGGTTCCTTTCTTT
CASSELGVPFF
>TRBV10-3|TRBJ2-6|.|.
TGTGCCATCAGTGAGTTACAGGATGCCAACGTCCTGACTTTC
CAISELQDANVLTF
>TRBV5-1|TRBJ2-1|.|TRBD2
TGCGCCAGCAGCTCGGGGGGGGCAGGGTGGGACAATGAGCAGTTCTTC
CASSSGGAGWDNEQFF
>TRBV5-1|TRBJ2-3|.|TRBD1
TGCGCCAGCAGCTTGGAGGGACAGGGCCCAGATACGCAGTATTTT
CASSLEGQGPDTQYF
>TRBV7-9|TRBJ1-1|.|.
TGTGCCAGCCTCGGAGTAATGAACACTGAAGCTTTCTTT
CASLGVMNTEAFF
>TRBV28|TRBJ2-2|.|.
TGTGCCAGCAACCGCGCCCCCCGGGGGACCGGGGAGCTGTTTTTT
CASNRAPRGTGELFF
>TRBV30|TRBJ1-2|.|.
TGTGCCTGGAGTCTGACAGGCCCCTATGGCTACACCTTC
CAWSLTGPYGYTF
>TRBV4-3|TRBJ2-2|.|.
TGCGCCAGCAGCCAAGTCGGAGACACCGGGGAGCTGTTTTTT
CASSQVGDTGELFF
>TRBV25-1|TRBJ2-3|.|TRBD1
TGTGCCAGCATGCGACAGGGAACAGATACGCAGTATTTT
CASMRQGTDTQYF
>TRBV11-2|TRBJ2-1|.|TRBD2
TGTGCCAGCAGCCCGGGGACTAGCGGGCCCGTTGGTGAGCAGTTCTTC
CASSPGTSGPVGEQFF
>TRBV2|TRBJ2-3|many|.
TGTGCCAGCAGCATCGAGACTAACACAGATACGCAGTATTTT
CASSIETNTDTQYF
>TRBV5-1|TRBJ2-3|.|TRBD1
TGCGCCAGCAGCTTACGACAGGGGGATCAGTCTACGCAGTATTTT
CASSLRQGDQSTQYF
>TRBV30|TRBJ2-3|.|.
TGTGCCTGGAGTGTGGGCTACACAGATACGCAGTATTTT
CAWSVGYTDTQYF
>TRBV7-3|TRBJ2-1|.|.
TGTGCCAGCAGCTCCGGACAGTACAATGAGCAGTTCTTC
CASSSGQYNEQFF
>TRBV7-9|TRBJ2-5|medium-sized|.
TGTGCCAGCAGCTTAGCGGGGGGACCCACGTCGGAGACCCAGTACTTC
CASSLAGGPTSETQYF
>TRBV6-5|TRBJ1-4|.|.
TGTGCCAGCAGTTACGAAGGGGGAACTAATGAAAAACTGTTTTTT
CASSYEGGTNEKLFF
>TRBV7-8|TRBJ1-6|.|.
TGTGCCAGCAGCTTTCGGGATTCACCCCTCCACTTT
CASSFRDSPLHF
>TRBV28|TRBJ2-7|once|TRBD2
TGTGCCAGCAGCCTCCGGGGGGGCCGTTTGAACGAGCAGTACTTC
CASSLRGGRLNEQYF
>TRBV19|TRBJ1-2|.|TRBD1
TGTGCCAGTAGTTTCGGGCAGGGGGCGGCTAACTATGGCTACACCTTC
CASSFGQGAANYGYTF
>TRBV7-3|TRBJ2-1|once|TRBD2
TGTGCCAGCAGCTCACGACTAGCGGGAGTCACTGAGCAGTTCTTC
CASSSRLAGVTEQFF
>TRBV28|TRBJ1-5|once|TRBD1
TGTGCCAGCAGTTTTCGAGGACAGGGGTCCAATCAGCCCCAGCATTTT
CASSFRGQGSNQPQHF
>TRBV5-1|TRBJ2-7|.|.
TGCGCCAGCAGCTTGCAGGGTCCCTACGAGCAGTACTTC
CASSLQGPYEQYF
>TRBV30|TRBJ2-7|.|TRBD2
TGTGCCTGGAGTATCCTAGCGGTATACGAGCAGTACTTC
CAWSILAVYEQYF
>TRBV18|TRBJ2-7|.|.
TGTGCCAGCTCACCAGGGAGGGGGAGCTACGAGCAGTACTTC
CASSPGRGSYEQYF
>TRBV9|TRBJ2-3|.|TRBD2
TGTGCCAGCAGCACCTCGCGGGGGAGCACAGATACGCAGTATTTT
CASSTSRGSTDTQYF
>TRBV19|TRBJ1-5|.|.
TGTGCCAGCCGACTCGGGGGGGGAGGAAGCAATCAGCCCCAGCATTTT
CASRLGGGGSNQPQHF
>TRBV20-1|TRBJ1-2|few|.
TGCAGTGCTAGCGCAGGGGCTGGCTACACCTTC
CSASAGAGYTF
>TRBV7-2|TRBJ1-5|.|.
TGTGCCAGCAGCTTAGCGGGAGGCCATCAGCCCCAGCATTTT
CASSLAGGHQPQHF